The clone carrying this TCR beta chain was detected once. Per the original methods: Reference gene primer amplification gave estimated nucleated cell counts. TCRdb keeps only in-frame clones here, not all; method: immunoSEQ multiplex PCR. Clonal size and the V and J genes are those of that table, whereas D and trimming came from the DNA. The data show 55,000 to 70,000 clones, around 90% seen once. With 3 bases removed from V and 7 bases from J, the gap between germline ends came to 15 bases. The CDR3 covers 14 residues. Germline values: CDR1 MDHEN, CDR2 SYDVKM. This sample stems from a study of blood T cell repertoires in COVID-19. Study at large: Collection of acute and convalescent COVID-19 samples took place in the United States, Italy and Spain. T cells, B-cell-depleted T cells, or PBMCs provided the cDNA or gDNA that served as material.

Sequencing input: peripheral blood. The genes are TRBV28 and TRBJ1-2, with a possible D match to TRBD1 (5 bases). The receptor comes from a woman aged 55-69 years with COVID-19, enrolled during active disease. Here the CDR3 reads CASSFGGSPSGYTF. Written as DNA, the CDR3 is TGTGCCAGCAGTTTCGGGGGGTCGCCATCTGGCTACACCTTC.